This entry lists 3 T cell receptor beta chains sequenced from one sample in a study of T cell changes during pregnancy in multiple sclerosis (dated 2019 in TCRdb). The receptor library was made with the immunoSEQ multiplex PCR assay. TCRdb stores this immuneACCESS table with in-frame sequences only. Part of the clones is absent; in the studies checked, under half of the shortfall reflects unresolved V genes, and no reason is known for the rest. The sample yields 70,000 to 75,000 clones; approximately 90% were counted once. Together, the top ten hold approximately 3.4% of the sample. The sequencing used peripheral blood, collected before pregnancy. These receptors were collected from a female donor with multiple sclerosis, enrolled in a pregnancy study.

The V and J genes are TRBV2 and TRBJ2-7; 9 nucleotides line up with TRBD1. After removal of 6 bases from V and 2 bases from J, the junction contained 5 bases not matched to a gene. This CDR3 is built from 14 residues. The germline CDR1 and CDR2 sequences are SNHLY and FYNNEI. The CDR3 protein is CASRPGTGTYEQYF. CDR3 DNA: TGTGCCAGCAGGCCCGGGACAGGGACCTACGAGCAGTACTTC.

The chain recombines TRBV29-1 with TRBJ2-7; D possibly corresponds to TRBD1 (6 bases). Germline V gene sequence: CDR1 SQVTM, CDR2 ANQGSEA. V lost 6 bases and J lost 6, with 15 bases in between. This CDR3 region has 12 residues. This CDR3 reads CSVSTQGFEQYF. The CDR3 DNA is TGCAGCGTGTCCACCCAGGGGTTCGAGCAGTACTTC.

This chain connects TRBV2 to TRBJ2-1; 9 positions agree with TRBD2. The CDR3 covers 14 residues. The germline CDR1 and CDR2 sequences are SNHLY and FYNNEI. The V segment lost 6 bases and the J segment 9 bases; nucleotides outside the gene matches: 9. Written as DNA, the CDR3 is TGTGCCAGCAGGGGGACTAGCAGTACGGTTGAGCAGTTCTTC. Translation: CASRGTSSTVEQFF. Full variable domain (outside the CDR3, taken from reference TRBV2 and TRBJ2-1): EPEVTQTPSHQVTQMGQEVILRCVPISNHLYFYWYRQILGQKVEFLVSFYNNEISEKSEIFDDQFSVERPDGSNFTLKIRSTKLEDSAMYFCASRGTSSTVEQFFGPGTRLTVL.